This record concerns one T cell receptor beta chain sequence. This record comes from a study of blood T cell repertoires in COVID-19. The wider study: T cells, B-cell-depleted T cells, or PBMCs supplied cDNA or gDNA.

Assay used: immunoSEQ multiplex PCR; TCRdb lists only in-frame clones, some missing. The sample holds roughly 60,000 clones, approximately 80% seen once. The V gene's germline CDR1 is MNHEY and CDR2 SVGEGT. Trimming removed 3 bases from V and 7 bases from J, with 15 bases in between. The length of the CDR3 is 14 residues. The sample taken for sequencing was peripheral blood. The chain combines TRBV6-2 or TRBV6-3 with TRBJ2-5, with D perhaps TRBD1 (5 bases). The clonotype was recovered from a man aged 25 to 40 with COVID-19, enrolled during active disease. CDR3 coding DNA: TGTGCCAGCAGTTATACCTCAACTACAGGGACCCAGTACTTC. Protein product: CASSYTSTTGTQYF.